This TCR beta chain was profiled in a study of shared clonotypes between healthy human individuals. In the study overall: A few men and a couple of women, aged 18 to 49, were donors. The study, taken as a whole, reports: Depth of sequencing was expected to influence donor clonotype sharing. It was the few donors that limited the genetic and exposure-history diversity represented. On the whole, naive subsets had larger estimated richness than memory subsets had.

Points on this clone: Antigen unknown.

Here immunoSEQ multiplex PCR was the method, and the copy in TCRdb shows in-frame clones only, minus some. The sample records approximately 500,000 clones, 90% to 97% being singletons. CDR3 length: 15 residues. Trimming removed 1 base from V and 0 bases from J, with 9 bases in between. Looked up from germline, CDR1 is SGHRS and CDR2 is YFSETQ. This sequence was found in a woman under 40 in good health. Sequenced: naive CD4+ T cells sorted from blood. Subset described: CD45RA+ positively selected. The V call is TRBV5-1, the J call TRBJ2-3; the D gene is possibly TRBD1 (6 bases). The CDR3 nucleotides are TGCGCCAGCAGCTTGATGAGGGGGAGCACAGATACGCAGTATTTT. Translating it yields CASSLMRGSTDTQYF.